This TCR beta chain was profiled in a study of CD4 and CD8 cells across lung adenocarcinoma regions. About this clonotype: Germline and junction disagree at one end, which may indicate a read error.

The CDR3 is made up of 14 amino acids. Germline loops: CDR1 MDHEN, CDR2 SYDVKM. Via MiXCR, TCRdb re-called the PCR reads, giving one row per CDR3 protein. Among around 4,000 distinct CDR3 sequences listed, approximately 60% were seen once. Sequenced material: CD4+ T cells from the center of a lung tumor. This chain connects TRBV28 to TRBJ2-3, with 8 bases matching TRBD1. The clonotype was recovered from a male donor with lung adenocarcinoma. The CD4 and CD8 labels of this study may be unreliable. The CDR3 sequence: CGSRGTGAKNTQYF. CDR3 sequence (DNA): TGTGGCAGCAGGGGGACAGGCGCCAAAAATACGCAGTATTTC.